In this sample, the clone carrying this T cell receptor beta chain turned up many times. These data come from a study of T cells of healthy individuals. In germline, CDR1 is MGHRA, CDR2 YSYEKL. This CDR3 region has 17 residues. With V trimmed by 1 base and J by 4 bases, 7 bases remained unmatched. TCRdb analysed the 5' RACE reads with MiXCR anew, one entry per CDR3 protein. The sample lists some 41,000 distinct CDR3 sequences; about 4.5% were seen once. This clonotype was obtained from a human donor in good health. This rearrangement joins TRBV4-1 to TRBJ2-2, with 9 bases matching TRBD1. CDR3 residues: CASSQGPTGGRTGELFF. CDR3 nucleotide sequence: TGCGCCAGCAGCCAAGGACCGACAGGGGGTCGCACCGGGGAGCTGTTTTTT.